Sequencing of this T cell receptor (beta chain) was carried out in a study of T cell responses to AZD1222 COVID-19 vaccine. Points from the study as a whole: Donors, mostly white British, included more females; clonal diversity was possibly underestimated.

Clones were read by immunoSEQ multiplex PCR, and TCRdb kept only the in-frame ones, dropping some. This repertoire shows over 85,000 clones, about 85% found once; its top ten account for under 3.5%. About this clone: What it binds is unknown.

The CDR3 loop spans 15 amino acids. CDR1 is MNHEY, CDR2 SVGAGI, per germline. Trimming removed 5 bases from V and 3 bases from J, with 16 bases in between. The gene calls are TRBV6-5 and TRBJ1-2; the D gene is possibly TRBD1 (6 bases). Sequences were derived from peripheral blood, sampled on day 0 of AZD1222 vaccination. The receptor was isolated from an adult in good health. CDR3 in DNA: TGTGCCAGCAGTACTCGAACAACAGGGCACTATGGCTACACCTTC. Its translation is CASSTRTTGHYGYTF.